The present T cell receptor (beta chain) was sequenced within a study of shared clonotypes between healthy human individuals. A few counts support this clone. Execution of the assay was at deep level. Data came from immunoSEQ multiplex PCR; TCRdb stores just in-frame clones and leaves some out. The table shows almost 750,000 clones, with just under 75% occurring only once. The CDR3 length is 11 residues. Germline V gene sequence: CDR1 SGHVS, CDR2 FQNEAQ. V dropped 2 bases and J dropped 7 bases, with 3 bases sitting between them. The sequenced sample consisted of memory CD4+ T cells sorted from blood. The sample's subset: CD45RA-negative fraction. The source of this sequence is a woman in her twenties or thirties in good health. This chain joins TRBV7-8 and TRBJ2-1; D call uncertain. The CDR3 loop reads CASSLSNEQFF. CDR3 DNA sequence: TGTGCCAGCAGCTTATCGAATGAGCAGTTCTTC.